This entry is about one T cell receptor beta chain. Its antigen is unidentified. In each case, RNA was isolated and then reverse transcribed into cDNA as the sequencing template. Profiling relied on immunoSEQ multiplex PCR, and the TCRdb table lists in-frame clones only, not all of them. The table records approximately 210,000 clones, just under 65% of them present only once. The data stem from a study of CD8+ T cells in alopecia areata. The overall study: After 6 to 18 months of tofacitinib, follow-up continued 6 months off drug.

Whole-study results and caveats: With tofacitinib ongoing, many expanded lesional clones persisted in both scalp and blood. One nonresponder makes the tie between baseline CD8+ expansion and response uncertain.

Treatment defined: oral pan-JAK inhibitor, 5-10 mg twice daily. The CDR3 extends over 13 amino acids. Trimming shortened V by 6 bases and J by 4 bases, and 16 bases separated the two germline ends. Germline CDR1 reads SQVTM; CDR2 reads ANQGSEA. The chain combines TRBV29-1 with TRBJ2-7; the D call may be TRBD1 or TRBD2 (6 bases each). Sequences were derived from CD4+ T cells sorted from blood, sampled at roughly week 49, from a patient treated with tofacitinib. This sequence was found in a human donor with alopecia areata. The CDR3 DNA follows: TGCAGCGTAAGGGGGGCAGGGCCATACGAGCAGTACTTC. Its protein product is CSVRGAGPYEQYF.